This T cell receptor beta chain originates from a study of blood T cell repertoires in COVID-19. The overall study: Italy, Spain and the United States were the sources of the convalescent and acute COVID-19 samples. The analysed material was cDNA or gDNA that came from T cells, B-cell-depleted T cells, or PBMCs.

Profiled with immunoSEQ multiplex PCR; TCRdb holds only in-frame clones, not every one. The sample shows about 100,000 clones, around nine tenths of them seen only once. Germline assignment: CDR1 SGHRS and CDR2 YFSETQ. The length of the CDR3 is 14 residues. The ends lost 4 bases at V and 4 bases at J; junction bases unmatched: 7. This TCR was recovered from a man over 45 with active or convalescent COVID-19. Sequenced input: peripheral blood. This sequence joins TRBV5-1 and TRBJ1-1, with 7 bases that match TRBD1. CDR3 coding DNA: TGCGCCAGCAGCCAACAGGGGACTAGCACTGAAGCTTTCTTT. Translated, it gives CASSQQGTSTEAFF.